This entry is about one TCR beta chain. The germline V and J ends were trimmed by 7 bases and 1 base, with 13 bases remaining between them. Germline V CDR1 and CDR2: SEHNR, FQNEAQ (reference sequence). The CDR3 totals 14 residues. This entry is derived from a study of shared clonotypes between healthy human individuals. An even split of each subset's genomic DNA across several immunoSEQ plates was performed. Only in-frame clones appear in the TCRdb table, and some are missing; sequencing was by immunoSEQ multiplex PCR. Of 450,000 to 500,000 clones detected, approximately 81% appear once; the ten largest clones hold roughly an eighth.

The sequenced sample consisted of PBMCs. The chain carries TRBV7-9 and TRBJ2-5; D tentatively reads TRBD1 or TRBD2 (6 bases each). This clonotype was sampled from a woman in her thirties or forties in good health. Some clones in this sample may be carry-over from other donors' samples. CDR3 residues: CASTKGGFQETQYF. As DNA, the CDR3 is TGTGCCAGCACCAAGGGGGGCTTCCAAGAGACCCAGTACTTC.